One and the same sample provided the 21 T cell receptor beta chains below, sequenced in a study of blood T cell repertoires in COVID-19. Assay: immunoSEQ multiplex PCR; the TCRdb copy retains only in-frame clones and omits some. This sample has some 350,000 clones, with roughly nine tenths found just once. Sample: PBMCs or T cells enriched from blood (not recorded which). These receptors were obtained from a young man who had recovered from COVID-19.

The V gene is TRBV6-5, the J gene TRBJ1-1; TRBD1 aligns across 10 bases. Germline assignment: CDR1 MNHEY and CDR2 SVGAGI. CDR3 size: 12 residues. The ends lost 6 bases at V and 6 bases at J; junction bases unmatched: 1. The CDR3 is CASRDRGAEAFF. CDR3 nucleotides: TGTGCCAGCAGGGACAGGGGGGCTGAAGCTTTCTTT.

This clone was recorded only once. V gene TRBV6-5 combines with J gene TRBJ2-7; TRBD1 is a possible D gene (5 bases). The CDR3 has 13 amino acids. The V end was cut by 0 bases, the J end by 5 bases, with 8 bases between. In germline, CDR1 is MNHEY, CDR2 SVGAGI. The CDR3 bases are TGTGCCAGCAGTTACTCTCCAGGGAACGAGCAGTACTTC. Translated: CASSYSPGNEQYF.

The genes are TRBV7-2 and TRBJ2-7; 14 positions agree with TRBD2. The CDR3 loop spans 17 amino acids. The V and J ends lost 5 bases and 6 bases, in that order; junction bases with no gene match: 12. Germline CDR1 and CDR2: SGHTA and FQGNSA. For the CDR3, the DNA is TGTGCCAGCAGCCCGGGACTAGCGGGGGCCGGAGGTCTCGAGCAGTACTTC. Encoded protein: CASSPGLAGAGGLEQYF.

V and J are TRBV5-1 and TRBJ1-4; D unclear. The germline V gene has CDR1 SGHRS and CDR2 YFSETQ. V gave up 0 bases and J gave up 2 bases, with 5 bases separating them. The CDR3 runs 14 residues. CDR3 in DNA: TGCGCCAGCAGCTTGGCTCAGACTAATGAAAAACTGTTTTTT. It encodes CASSLAQTNEKLFF.

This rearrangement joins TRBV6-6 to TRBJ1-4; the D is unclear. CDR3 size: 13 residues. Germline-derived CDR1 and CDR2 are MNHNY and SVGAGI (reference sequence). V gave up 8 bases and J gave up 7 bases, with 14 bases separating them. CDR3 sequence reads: CASWRNRGEKLFF. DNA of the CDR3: TGTGCCAGCTGGAGGAACCGGGGTGAAAAACTGTTTTTT.

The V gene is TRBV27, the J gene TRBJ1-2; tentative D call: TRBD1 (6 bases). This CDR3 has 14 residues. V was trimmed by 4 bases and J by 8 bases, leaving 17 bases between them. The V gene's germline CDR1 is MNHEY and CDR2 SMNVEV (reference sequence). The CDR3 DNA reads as TGTGCCAGCAGTTCCCAGGGGAAGGAGTACGGCTACACCTTC. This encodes CASSSQGKEYGYTF.

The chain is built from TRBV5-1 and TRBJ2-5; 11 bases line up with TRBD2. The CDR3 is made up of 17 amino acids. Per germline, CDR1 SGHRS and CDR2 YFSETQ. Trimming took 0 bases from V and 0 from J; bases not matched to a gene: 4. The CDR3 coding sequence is TGCGCCAGCAGCTTGGGGACGACTAGCGGGAACCAAGAGACCCAGTACTTC. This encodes CASSLGTTSGNQETQYF. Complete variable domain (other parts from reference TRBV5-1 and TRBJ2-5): KAGVTQTPRYLIKTRGQQVTLSCSPISGHRSVSWYQQTPGQGLQFLFEYFSETQRNKGNFPGRFSGRQFSNSRSEMNVSTLELGDSALYLCASSLGTTSGNQETQYFGPGTRLLVL.

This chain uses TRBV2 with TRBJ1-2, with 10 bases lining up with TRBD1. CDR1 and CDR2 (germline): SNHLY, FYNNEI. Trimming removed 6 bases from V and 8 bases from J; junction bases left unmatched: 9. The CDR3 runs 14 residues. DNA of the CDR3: TGTGCCAGCAGCGTGGGACAGGGGCACCGCGGCTACACCTTC. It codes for CASSVGQGHRGYTF.

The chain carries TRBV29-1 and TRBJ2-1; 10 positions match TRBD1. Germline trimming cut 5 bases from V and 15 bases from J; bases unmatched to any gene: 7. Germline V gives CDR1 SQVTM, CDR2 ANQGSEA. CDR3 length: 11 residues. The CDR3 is CSVTGQGISFF. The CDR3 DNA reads TGCAGCGTTACGGGACAGGGGATATCGTTCTTC.

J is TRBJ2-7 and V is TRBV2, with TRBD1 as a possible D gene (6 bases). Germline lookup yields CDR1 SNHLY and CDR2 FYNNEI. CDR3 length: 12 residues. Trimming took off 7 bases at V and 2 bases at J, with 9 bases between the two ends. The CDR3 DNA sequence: TGTGCCAGCAAGGGGGATCCCTACGAGCAGTACTTC. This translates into CASKGDPYEQYF.

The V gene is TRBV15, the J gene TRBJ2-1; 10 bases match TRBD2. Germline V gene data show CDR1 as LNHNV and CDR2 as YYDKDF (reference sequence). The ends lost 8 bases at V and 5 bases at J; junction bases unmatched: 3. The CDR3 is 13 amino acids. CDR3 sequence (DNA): TGTGCCACCGGACTAGCGGTACACAATGAGCAGTTCTTC. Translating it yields CATGLAVHNEQFF. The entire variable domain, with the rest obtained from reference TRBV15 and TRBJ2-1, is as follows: DAMVIQNPRYQVTQFGKPVTLSCSQTLNHNVMYWYQQKSSQAPKLLFHYYDKDFNNEADTPDNFQSRRPNTSFCFLDIRSPGLGDTAMYLCATGLAVHNEQFFGPGTRLTVL.

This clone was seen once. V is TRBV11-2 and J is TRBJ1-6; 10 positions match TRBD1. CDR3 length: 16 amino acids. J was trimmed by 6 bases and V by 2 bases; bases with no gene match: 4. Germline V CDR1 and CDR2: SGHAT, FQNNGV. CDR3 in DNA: TGTGCCAGCAGCTTAACCGGGACAGGGGTTAATTCACCCCTCCACTTT. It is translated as CASSLTGTGVNSPLHF.

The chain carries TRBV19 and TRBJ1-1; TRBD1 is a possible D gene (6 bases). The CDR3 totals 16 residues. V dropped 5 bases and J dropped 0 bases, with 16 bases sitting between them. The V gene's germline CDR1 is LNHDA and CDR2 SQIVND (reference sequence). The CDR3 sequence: CASSRGQPVMNTEAFF. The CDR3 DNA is TGTGCCAGTAGTCGAGGACAGCCAGTAATGAACACTGAAGCTTTCTTT. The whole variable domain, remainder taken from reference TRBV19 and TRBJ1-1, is DGGITQSPKYLFRKEGQNVTLSCEQNLNHDAMYWYRQDPGQGLRLIYYSQIVNDFQKGDIAEGYSVSREKKESFPLTVTSAQKNPTAFYLCASSRGQPVMNTEAFFGQGTRLTVV.

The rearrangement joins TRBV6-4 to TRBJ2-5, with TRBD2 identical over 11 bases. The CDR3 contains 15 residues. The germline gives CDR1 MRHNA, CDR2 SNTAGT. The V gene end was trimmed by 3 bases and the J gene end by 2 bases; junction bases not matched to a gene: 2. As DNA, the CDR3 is TGTGCCAGCAGTGAGTCTAGCGGGGGGCAAGAGACCCAGTACTTC. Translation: CASSESSGGQETQYF.

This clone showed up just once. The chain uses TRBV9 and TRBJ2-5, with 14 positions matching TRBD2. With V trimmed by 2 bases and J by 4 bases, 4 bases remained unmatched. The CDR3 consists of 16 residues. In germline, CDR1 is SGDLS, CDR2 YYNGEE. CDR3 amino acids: CASSVGTSGSTETQYF. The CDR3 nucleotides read TGTGCCAGCAGCGTCGGGACTAGCGGGAGTACAGAGACCCAGTACTTC.

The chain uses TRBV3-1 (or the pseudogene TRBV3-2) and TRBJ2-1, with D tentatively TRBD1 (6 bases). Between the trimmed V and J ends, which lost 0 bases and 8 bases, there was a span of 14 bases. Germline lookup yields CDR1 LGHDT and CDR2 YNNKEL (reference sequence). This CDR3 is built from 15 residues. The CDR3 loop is CASSQDGSGVDEQFF. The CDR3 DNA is TGTGCCAGCAGCCAAGATGGATCAGGGGTGGATGAGCAGTTCTTC.

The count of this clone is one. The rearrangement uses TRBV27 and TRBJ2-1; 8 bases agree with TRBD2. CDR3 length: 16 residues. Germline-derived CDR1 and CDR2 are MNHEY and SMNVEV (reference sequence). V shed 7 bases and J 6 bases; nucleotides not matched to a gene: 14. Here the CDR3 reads CASNWYSGSGLNEQFF. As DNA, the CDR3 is TGTGCCAGCAATTGGTACAGCGGGAGTGGTCTCAATGAGCAGTTCTTC.

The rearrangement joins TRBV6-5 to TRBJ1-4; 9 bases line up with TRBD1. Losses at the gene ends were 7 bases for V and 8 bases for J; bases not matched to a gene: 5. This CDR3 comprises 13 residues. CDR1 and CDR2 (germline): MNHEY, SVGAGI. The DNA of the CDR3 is TGTGCCAGCATACAGGGGGCAGGAGAAAAACTGTTTTTT. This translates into CASIQGAGEKLFF.

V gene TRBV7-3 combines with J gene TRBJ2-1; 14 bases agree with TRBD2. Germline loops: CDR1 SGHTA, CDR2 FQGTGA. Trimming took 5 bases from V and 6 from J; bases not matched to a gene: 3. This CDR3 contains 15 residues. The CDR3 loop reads CASSVGLAGGNEQFF. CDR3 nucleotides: TGTGCCAGCAGCGTAGGACTAGCGGGAGGCAATGAGCAGTTCTTC.

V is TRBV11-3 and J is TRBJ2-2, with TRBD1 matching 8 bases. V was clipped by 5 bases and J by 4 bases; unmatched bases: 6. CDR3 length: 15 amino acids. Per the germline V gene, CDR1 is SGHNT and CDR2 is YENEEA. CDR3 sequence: CASSTIGTGTGELFF. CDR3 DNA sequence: TGTGCCAGCAGCACCATCGGGACAGGCACCGGGGAGCTGTTTTTT.

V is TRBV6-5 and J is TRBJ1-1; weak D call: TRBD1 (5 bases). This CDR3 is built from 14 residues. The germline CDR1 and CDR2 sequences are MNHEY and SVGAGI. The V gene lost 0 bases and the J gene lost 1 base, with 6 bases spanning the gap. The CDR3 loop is CASSYSQGNTEAFF. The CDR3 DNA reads TGTGCCAGCAGTTACTCTCAGGGGAACACTGAAGCTTTCTTT.